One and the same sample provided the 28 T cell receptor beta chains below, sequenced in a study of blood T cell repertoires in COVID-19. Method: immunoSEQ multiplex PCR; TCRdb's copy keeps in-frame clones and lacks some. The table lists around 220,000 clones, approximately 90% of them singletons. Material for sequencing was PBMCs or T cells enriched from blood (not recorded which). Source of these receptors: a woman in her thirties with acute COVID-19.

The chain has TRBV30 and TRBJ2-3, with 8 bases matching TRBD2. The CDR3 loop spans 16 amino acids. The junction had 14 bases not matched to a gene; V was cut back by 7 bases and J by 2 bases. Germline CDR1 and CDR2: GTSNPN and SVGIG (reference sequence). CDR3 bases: TGTGCCTACACGCTTCTGGCGGGGGGAATCACAGATACGCAGTATTTT. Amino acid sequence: CAYTLLAGGITDTQYF.

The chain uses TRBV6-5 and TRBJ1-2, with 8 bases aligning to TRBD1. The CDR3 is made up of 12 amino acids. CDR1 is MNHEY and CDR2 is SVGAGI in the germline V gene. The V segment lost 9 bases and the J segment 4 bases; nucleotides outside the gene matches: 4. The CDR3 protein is CARGDRGYGYTF. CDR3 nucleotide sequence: TGTGCCAGGGGAGACAGGGGCTATGGCTACACCTTC.

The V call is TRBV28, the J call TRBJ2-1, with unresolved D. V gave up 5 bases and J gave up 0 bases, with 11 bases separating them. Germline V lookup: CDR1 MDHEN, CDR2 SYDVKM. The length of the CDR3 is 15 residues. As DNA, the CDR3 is TGTGCCAGCAGTGCCGCTACGAGCTCCTACAATGAGCAGTTCTTC. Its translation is CASSAATSSYNEQFF.

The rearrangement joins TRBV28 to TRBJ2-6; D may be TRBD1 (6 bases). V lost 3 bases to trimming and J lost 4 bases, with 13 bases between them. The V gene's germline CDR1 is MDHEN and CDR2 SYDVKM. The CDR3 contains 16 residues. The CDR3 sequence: CASSFGSGAGANVLTF. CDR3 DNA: TGTGCCAGCAGTTTTGGATCAGGGGCCGGGGCCAACGTCCTGACTTTC.

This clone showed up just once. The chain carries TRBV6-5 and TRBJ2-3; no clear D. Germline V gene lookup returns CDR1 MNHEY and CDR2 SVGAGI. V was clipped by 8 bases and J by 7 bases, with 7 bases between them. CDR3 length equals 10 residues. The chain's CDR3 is CASGQNTQYF. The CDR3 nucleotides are TGTGCCAGCGGTCAGAATACGCAGTATTTT.

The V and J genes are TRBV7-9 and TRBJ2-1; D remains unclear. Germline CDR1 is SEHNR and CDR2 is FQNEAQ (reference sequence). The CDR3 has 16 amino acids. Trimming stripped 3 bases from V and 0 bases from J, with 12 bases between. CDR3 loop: CASSLVGSSSYNEQFF. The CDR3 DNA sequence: TGTGCCAGCAGCTTGGTCGGGTCAAGCTCCTACAATGAGCAGTTCTTC.

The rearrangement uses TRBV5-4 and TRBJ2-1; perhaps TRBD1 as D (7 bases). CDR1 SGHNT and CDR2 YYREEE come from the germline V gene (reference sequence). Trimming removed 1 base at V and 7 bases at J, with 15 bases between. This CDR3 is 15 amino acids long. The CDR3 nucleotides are TGTGCCAGCAGCTTGACTTCGACAGGGAGGAATGAGCAGTTCTTC. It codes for CASSLTSTGRNEQFF.

The CDR3 DNA follows: TGTGCCAGCACCGAGACAACGATCACAGATACGCAGTATTTT. It codes for CASTETTITDTQYF. This rearrangement joins TRBV5-4 to TRBJ2-3; the D is unclear. The CDR3 is made up of 14 amino acids. Deletions cut 6 bases from V and 2 bases from J, with 13 bases between. Germline loops: CDR1 SGHNT, CDR2 YYREEE (reference sequence).

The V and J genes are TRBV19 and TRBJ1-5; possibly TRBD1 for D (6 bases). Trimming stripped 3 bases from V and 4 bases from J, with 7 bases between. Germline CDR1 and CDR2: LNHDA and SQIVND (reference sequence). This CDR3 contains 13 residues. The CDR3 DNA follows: TGTGCCAGTAGTATGGACAGTAATCAGCCCCAGCATTTT. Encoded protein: CASSMDSNQPQHF.

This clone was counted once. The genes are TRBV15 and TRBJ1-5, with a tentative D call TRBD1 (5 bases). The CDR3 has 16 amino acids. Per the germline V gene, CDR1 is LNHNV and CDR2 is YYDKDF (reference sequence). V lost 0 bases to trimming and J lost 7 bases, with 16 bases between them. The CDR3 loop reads CATSRDMGPGRQPQHF. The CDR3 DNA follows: TGTGCCACCAGCAGAGATATGGGGCCTGGTAGACAGCCCCAGCATTTT. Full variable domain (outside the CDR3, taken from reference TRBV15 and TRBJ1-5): DAMVIQNPRYQVTQFGKPVTLSCSQTLNHNVMYWYQQKSSQAPKLLFHYYDKDFNNEADTPDNFQSRRPNTSFCFLDIRSPGLGDTAMYLCATSRDMGPGRQPQHFGDGTRLSIL.

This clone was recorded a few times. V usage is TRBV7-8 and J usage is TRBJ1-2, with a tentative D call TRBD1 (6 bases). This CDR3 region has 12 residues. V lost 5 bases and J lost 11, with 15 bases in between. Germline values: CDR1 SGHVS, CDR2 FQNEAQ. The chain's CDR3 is CASSRDQGSYTF. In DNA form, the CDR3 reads TGTGCCAGCAGCCGGGACCAGGGGTCATACACCTTC. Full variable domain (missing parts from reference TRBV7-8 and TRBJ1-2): GAGVSQSPRYKVAKRGQDVALRCDPISGHVSLFWYQQALGQGPEFLTYFQNEAQLDKSGLPSDRFFAERPEGSVSTLKIQRTQQEDSAVYLCASSRDQGSYTFGSGTRLTVV.

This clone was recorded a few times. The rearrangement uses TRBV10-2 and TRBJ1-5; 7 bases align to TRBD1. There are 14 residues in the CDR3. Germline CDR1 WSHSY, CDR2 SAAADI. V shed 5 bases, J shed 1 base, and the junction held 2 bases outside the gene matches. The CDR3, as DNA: TGCGCCAGCAGTAAACAGGGGAGCAATCAGCCCCAGCATTTT. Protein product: CASSKQGSNQPQHF.

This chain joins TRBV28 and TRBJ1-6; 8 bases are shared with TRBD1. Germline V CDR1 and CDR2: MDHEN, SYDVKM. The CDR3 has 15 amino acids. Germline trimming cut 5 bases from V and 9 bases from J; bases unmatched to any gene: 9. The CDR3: CASSGAGTGLSPLHF. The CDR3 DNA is TGTGCCAGCAGTGGGGCCGGGACAGGTCTTTCACCCCTCCACTTT.

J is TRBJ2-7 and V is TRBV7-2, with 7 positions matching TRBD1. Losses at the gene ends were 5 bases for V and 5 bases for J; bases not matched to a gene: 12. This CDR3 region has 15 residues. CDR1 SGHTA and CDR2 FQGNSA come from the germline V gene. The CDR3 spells CASSHPTGYPNEQYF. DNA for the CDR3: TGTGCCAGCAGCCACCCGACAGGGTACCCCAACGAGCAGTACTTC.

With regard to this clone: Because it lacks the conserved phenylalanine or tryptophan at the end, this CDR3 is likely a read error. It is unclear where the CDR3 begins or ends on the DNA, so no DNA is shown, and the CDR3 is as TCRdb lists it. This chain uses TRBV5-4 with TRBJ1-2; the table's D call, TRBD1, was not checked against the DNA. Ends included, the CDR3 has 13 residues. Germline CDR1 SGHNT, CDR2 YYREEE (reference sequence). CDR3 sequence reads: CASSGPRNWDSQI.

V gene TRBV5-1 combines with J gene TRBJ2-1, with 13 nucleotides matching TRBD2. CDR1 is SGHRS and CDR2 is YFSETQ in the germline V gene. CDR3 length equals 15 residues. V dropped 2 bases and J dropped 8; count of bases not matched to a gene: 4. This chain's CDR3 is CASSFTSGGADEQFF. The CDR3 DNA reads TGCGCCAGCAGCTTCACTAGCGGGGGGGCGGATGAGCAGTTCTTC.

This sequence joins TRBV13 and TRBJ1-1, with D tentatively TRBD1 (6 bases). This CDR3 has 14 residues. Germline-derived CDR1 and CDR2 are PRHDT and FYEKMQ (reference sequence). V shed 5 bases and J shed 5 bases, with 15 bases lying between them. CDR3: CASSPVGRGTEAFF. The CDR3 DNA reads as TGTGCCAGCAGCCCCGTTGGCAGGGGTACTGAAGCTTTCTTT.

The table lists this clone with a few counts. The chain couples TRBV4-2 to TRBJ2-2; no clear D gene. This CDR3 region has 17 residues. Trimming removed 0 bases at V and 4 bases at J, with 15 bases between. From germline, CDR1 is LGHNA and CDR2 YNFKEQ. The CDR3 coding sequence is TGTGCCAGCAGCCAAGATCCATTTCAGGCGAGCACCGGGGAGCTGTTTTTT. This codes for CASSQDPFQASTGELFF.

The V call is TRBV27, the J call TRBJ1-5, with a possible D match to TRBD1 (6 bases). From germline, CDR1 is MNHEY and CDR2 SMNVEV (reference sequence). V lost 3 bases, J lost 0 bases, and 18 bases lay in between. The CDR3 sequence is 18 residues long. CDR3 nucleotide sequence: TGTGCCAGCAGTTTTGTGGCAGGGGCACCTTATAGCAATCAGCCCCAGCATTTT. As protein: CASSFVAGAPYSNQPQHF.

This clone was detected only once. CDR3 sequence: CASSLAPPEDYEQYF. The CDR3, as DNA: TGCGCCAGCAGCTTGGCCCCTCCGGAGGACTACGAGCAGTACTTC. V and J are TRBV5-1 and TRBJ2-7; tentative D call: TRBD2 (5 bases). Germline values: CDR1 SGHRS, CDR2 YFSETQ. V shed 0 bases and J shed 3 bases, with 13 bases lying between them. This CDR3 is built from 15 residues.

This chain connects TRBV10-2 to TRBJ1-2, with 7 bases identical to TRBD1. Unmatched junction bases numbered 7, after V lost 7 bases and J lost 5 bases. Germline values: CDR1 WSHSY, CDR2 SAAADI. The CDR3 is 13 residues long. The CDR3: CASINDRDYGYTF. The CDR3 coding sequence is TGCGCCAGCATAAACGACAGGGATTATGGCTACACCTTC.

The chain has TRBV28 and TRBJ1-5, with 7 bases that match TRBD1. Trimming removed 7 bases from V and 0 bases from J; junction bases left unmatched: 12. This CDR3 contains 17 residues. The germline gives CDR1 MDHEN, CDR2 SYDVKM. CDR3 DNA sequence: TGTGCCAGCAAGGGGGACAGTCTCGCTAATAGCAATCAGCCCCAGCATTTT. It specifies CASKGDSLANSNQPQHF.

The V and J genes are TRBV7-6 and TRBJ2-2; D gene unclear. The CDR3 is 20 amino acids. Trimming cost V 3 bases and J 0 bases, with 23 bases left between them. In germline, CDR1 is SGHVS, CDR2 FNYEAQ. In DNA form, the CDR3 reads TGTGCCAGCAGCTTTATAAGGCGCGCCCTAGGAAGGTCGAACACCGGGGAGCTGTTTTTT. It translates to CASSFIRRALGRSNTGELFF.

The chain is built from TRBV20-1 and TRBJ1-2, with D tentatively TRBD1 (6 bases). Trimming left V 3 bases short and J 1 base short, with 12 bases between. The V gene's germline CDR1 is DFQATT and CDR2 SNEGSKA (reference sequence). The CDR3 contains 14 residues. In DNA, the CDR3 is TGCAGTGCTAGTAGGGACACACATAACTATGGCTACACCTTC. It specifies CSASRDTHNYGYTF.

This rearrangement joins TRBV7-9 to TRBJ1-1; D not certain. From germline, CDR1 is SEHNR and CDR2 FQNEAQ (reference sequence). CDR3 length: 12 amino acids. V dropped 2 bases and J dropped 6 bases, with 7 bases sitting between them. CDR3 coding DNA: TGTGCCAGCAGCTTAAGAGGGCCTGAAGCTTTCTTT. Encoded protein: CASSLRGPEAFF.

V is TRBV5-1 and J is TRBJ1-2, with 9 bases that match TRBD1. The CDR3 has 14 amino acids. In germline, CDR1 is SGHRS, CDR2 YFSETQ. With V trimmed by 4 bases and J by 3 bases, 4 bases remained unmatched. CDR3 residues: CASSPGTGHYGYTF. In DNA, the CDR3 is TGCGCCAGCAGCCCGGGGACAGGGCACTATGGCTACACCTTC.

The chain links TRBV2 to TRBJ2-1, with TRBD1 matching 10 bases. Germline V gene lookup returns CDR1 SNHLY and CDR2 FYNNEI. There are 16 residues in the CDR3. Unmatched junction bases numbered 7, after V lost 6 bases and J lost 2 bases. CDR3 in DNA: TGTGCCAGCAGCCAATTGACAGGGGGCCCCTACAATGAGCAGTTCTTC. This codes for CASSQLTGGPYNEQFF.

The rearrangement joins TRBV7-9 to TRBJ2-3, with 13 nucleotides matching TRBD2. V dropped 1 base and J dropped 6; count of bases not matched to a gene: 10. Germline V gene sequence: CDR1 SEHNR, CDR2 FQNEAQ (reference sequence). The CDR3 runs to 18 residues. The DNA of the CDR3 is TGTGCCAGCAGCTTAGATTGGACTAGCGGGGGCCCTATGGATACGCAGTATTTT. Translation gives CASSLDWTSGGPMDTQYF.